The next 19 T cell receptor beta chains were all read from a single sample in a study of shared clonotypes between healthy human individuals. As defined, naive CD8 cells were CD45RO-negative and positively selected for CCR7, with terminally differentiated effector memory CD45RA+ cells excluded. Sequenced by immunoSEQ multiplex PCR; TCRdb stores in-frame clones only, minus some. The data contain about 2,200,000 clones, approximately 94% of them singletons. Sequenced input: naive CD8+ T cells from PBMCs. The source of these receptors is a man younger than 35 in good health. Some clones in this sample may be carry-over from other donors' samples.

The chain is built from TRBV14 and TRBJ2-2; 8 bases agree with TRBD1. J gave up 0 bases and V 1 base, and 10 bases lay outside the gene matches. This CDR3 is built from 19 residues. CDR1 SGHDN and CDR2 FVKESK come from the germline V gene. CDR3: CASSQGPARDRTNTGELFF. The CDR3 nucleotides read TGTGCCAGCAGCCAAGGGCCAGCCAGGGACAGGACGAACACCGGGGAGCTGTTTTTT.

The chain combines TRBV5-4 with TRBJ2-3; TRBD1 agrees at 10 bases. The CDR3 sequence is 20 residues long. V trimming: 3 bases; J trimming: 0 bases; junction bases outside the gene matches: 16. From germline, CDR1 is SGHNT and CDR2 YYREEE (reference sequence). This CDR3 is CASSSGQGQGRFYSTDTQYF. CDR3 sequence (DNA): TGTGCCAGCAGCTCAGGACAGGGACAGGGGCGTTTCTATAGCACAGATACGCAGTATTTT.

This clone was counted once. The same CDR3 is also encoded by other DNA sequences in this sample. The chain links TRBV9 to TRBJ2-7, with TRBD1 identical over 7 bases. In germline, CDR1 is SGDLS, CDR2 YYNGEE. The CDR3 covers 14 residues. V lost 4 bases to trimming and J lost 2 bases; unmatched junction nucleotides: 6. The CDR3 bases are TGTGCCAGCAGCCTAAGGGACAGTCCCTACGAGCAGTACTTC. It is translated as CASSLRDSPYEQYF.

The V and J genes are TRBV11-2 and TRBJ2-5; D uncertain. The CDR3 runs to 12 residues. Germline values: CDR1 SGHAT, CDR2 FQNNGV. Trimming left V 6 bases short and J 2 bases short, with 7 bases between. The DNA for the CDR3 is TGTGCCAGCAGACCGCTACAAGAGACCCAGTACTTC. Its protein is CASRPLQETQYF.

The chain is built from TRBV27 and TRBJ1-6; D call uncertain. Trimming cost V 4 bases and J 9 bases, with 7 bases left between them. Looked up from germline, CDR1 is MNHEY and CDR2 is SMNVEV (reference sequence). This CDR3 is 12 amino acids long. The CDR3 DNA is TGTGCCAGCAGTTGGATCGGTTCACCCCTCCACTTT. Its translation: CASSWIGSPLHF.

V is TRBV29-1 and J is TRBJ1-2; 9 bases line up with TRBD1. The germline CDR1 and CDR2 sequences are SQVTM and ANQGSEA. V lost 7 bases to trimming and J lost 7 bases; unmatched junction nucleotides: 7. This CDR3 spans 12 amino acids. For the CDR3, the DNA is TGCAGCGCCGGACAGGGGATAGCTGGCTACACCTTC. Translating gives CSAGQGIAGYTF. Combining the CDR3 with reference TRBV29-1 and TRBJ1-2 gives the whole variable domain SAVISQKPSRDICQRGTSLTIQCQVDSQVTMMFWYRQQPGQSLTLIATANQGSEATYESGFVIDKFPISRPNLTFSTLTVSNMSPEDSSIYLCSAGQGIAGYTFGSGTRLTVV.

The chain combines TRBV7-9 with TRBJ2-5; the D gene is possibly TRBD2 (6 bases). The DNA end is more similar to TRBJ2-7, so the J call may be wrong. The CDR3 has 14 amino acids. The germline V gene has CDR1 SEHNR and CDR2 FQNEAQ (reference sequence). The CDR3 spells CASSGGAGIYEQYF. The CDR3 region has the DNA TGTGCCAGCAGCGGAGGGGCCGGGATCTACGAGCAGTACTTC.

V gene TRBV28 combines with J gene TRBJ2-5; a possible D gene is TRBD2 (6 bases). The V end was cut by 5 bases, the J end by 5 bases, with 15 bases between. CDR1 is MDHEN and CDR2 is SYDVKM in the germline V gene. CDR3 length equals 14 residues. The CDR3 spells CASSRPGLSETQYF. For the CDR3, the DNA is TGTGCCAGCAGTCGTCCGGGACTCTCGGAGACCCAGTACTTC.

As concerns this clone: Within the sample, other DNA sequences also encode this same CDR3. The chain employs TRBV5-1 and TRBJ2-4; TRBD2 aligns across 12 bases. The CDR3 sequence is 17 residues long. The junction had 2 bases not matched to a gene; V was cut back by 0 bases and J by 1 base. The V gene's germline CDR1 is SGHRS and CDR2 YFSETQ. CDR3 protein: CASSLGLAGEAKNIQYF. Here the CDR3 DNA reads TGCGCCAGCAGCTTGGGACTAGCGGGAGAGGCCAAAAACATTCAGTACTTC.

The CDR3 protein is CAWSVTGTDYGYTF. Here the CDR3 DNA reads TGTGCCTGGAGTGTGACAGGGACAGACTATGGCTACACCTTC. V and J are TRBV30 and TRBJ1-2; 7 bases fit TRBD1. Germline CDR1 and CDR2: GTSNPN and SVGIG (reference sequence). V gave up 0 bases and J gave up 3 bases; unmatched junction bases: 4. The CDR3 length is 14 residues.

V usage is TRBV30 and J usage is TRBJ2-7; TRBD2 is a possible D gene (6 bases). Trimming removed 2 bases from V and 6 bases from J, with 17 bases in between. The CDR3 sequence is 14 residues long. The germline V gene has CDR1 GTSNPN and CDR2 SVGIG (reference sequence). CDR3 in amino acids: CAWSQGRELFEQYF. As DNA, the CDR3 is TGTGCCTGGAGTCAGGGTCGGGAGCTGTTCGAGCAGTACTTC.

This chain joins TRBV5-4 and TRBJ1-1, with a weak D call TRBD1 (5 bases). Trimming shortened V by 0 bases and J by 4 bases, and 13 bases separated the two germline ends. The CDR3 spans 15 residues. Germline V gene data show CDR1 as SGHNT and CDR2 as YYREEE (reference sequence). CDR3 sequence reads: CASSLVQGGSTEAFF. The CDR3 DNA sequence: TGTGCCAGCAGCTTGGTTCAGGGAGGGTCCACTGAAGCTTTCTTT.

This clone was seen more than once but under ten times. The gene calls are TRBV27 and TRBJ1-1; no firm D call. Trimming left V 6 bases short and J 1 base short, with 12 bases between. Per germline, CDR1 MNHEY and CDR2 SMNVEV (reference sequence). This CDR3 is built from 14 residues. In DNA, the CDR3 is TGTGCCAGCAGCTCCACAGACGAGAACACTGAAGCTTTCTTT. This sequence encodes CASSSTDENTEAFF.

The chain uses TRBV9 and TRBJ2-3; TRBD1 matches 8 bases. This CDR3 comprises 18 residues. Losses at the gene ends were 3 bases for V and 4 bases for J; bases not matched to a gene: 16. Germline V lookup: CDR1 SGDLS, CDR2 YYNGEE. CDR3 amino acids: CASSDSKPRGLFADTQYF. CDR3 DNA: TGTGCCAGCAGCGACTCGAAGCCCAGGGGGCTTTTCGCAGATACGCAGTATTTT.

The chain uses TRBV28 and TRBJ2-1, with 11 nucleotides matching TRBD2. The CDR3 is 16 residues long. Germline V gene sequence: CDR1 MDHEN, CDR2 SYDVKM. Trimming at V came to 2 bases and at J to 7 bases, leaving 7 bases not matched to a gene. DNA for the CDR3: TGTGCCAGCAGTTTACCGACTAGCGGGACATCGAATGAGCAGTTCTTC. As protein: CASSLPTSGTSNEQFF.

Notes on this clone: Other nucleotide sequences from this sample produce the same CDR3. The chain is built from TRBV7-9 and TRBJ2-1; no reliable D call. Trimming took 5 bases from V and 6 from J, leaving 2 bases between them. Germline V gives CDR1 SEHNR, CDR2 FQNEAQ (reference sequence). The CDR3 spans 10 residues. The CDR3 bases are TGTGCCAGCAGCGCCAATGAGCAGTTCTTC. Translation gives CASSANEQFF.

The chain carries TRBV7-3 and TRBJ1-2, with 8 bases fitting TRBD1. The V segment lost 0 bases and the J segment 7 bases; nucleotides outside the gene matches: 4. Germline V gene data show CDR1 as SGHTA and CDR2 as FQGTGA. This CDR3 has 14 amino acids. The CDR3 DNA follows: TGTGCCAGCAGCTTAACGGGCGGGACAGGTGGCTACACCTTC. Translating it yields CASSLTGGTGGYTF.

This chain connects TRBV27 to TRBJ2-7, with TRBD2 identical over 8 bases. CDR1 is MNHEY and CDR2 is SMNVEV in the germline V gene (reference sequence). Trimming cost V 3 bases and J 2 bases; bases outside gene matches: 9. There are 16 residues in the CDR3. For the CDR3, the DNA is TGTGCCAGCAGTTTGCTCAGCGGGAGAAACACCTACGAGCAGTACTTC. Protein: CASSLLSGRNTYEQYF.

This chain links TRBV5-4 with TRBJ2-7; 7 positions agree with TRBD1. Germline values: CDR1 SGHNT, CDR2 YYREEE (reference sequence). V shed 6 bases, J shed 2 bases, and the junction held 8 bases outside the gene matches. The CDR3 extends over 14 amino acids. CDR3 sequence: CASTHDDRAYEQYF. DNA for the CDR3: TGTGCCAGCACCCACGACGACAGGGCCTACGAGCAGTACTTC.